This T cell receptor beta chain originates from a study of blood T cell repertoires in COVID-19. Study summary: The origin of the acute and convalescent COVID-19 samples was the United States, Italy and Spain. Sample material is recorded as cDNA or gDNA derived from T cells, B-cell-depleted T cells, or PBMCs.

Germline CDR1 is SGHTA and CDR2 is FQGNSA. This CDR3 spans 13 amino acids. Germline trimming cut 5 bases from V and 5 bases from J; bases unmatched to any gene: 4. The method was immunoSEQ multiplex PCR; TCRdb's version includes in-frame clones alone and lacks a portion of them. The repertoire has tens of thousands of clones, about 83% of them found once; the top ten carry around 6%. The receptor was isolated from a woman older than 75 with acute or convalescent COVID-19. The chain has TRBV7-2 and TRBJ1-2; 8 bases match TRBD1. The sample consisted of peripheral blood. The CDR3 nucleotides are TGTGCCAGCAGCAGGGACAGGCGGTATGGCTACACCTTC. Translation gives CASSRDRRYGYTF.